The rows below give T cell receptor beta chains drawn from one sample of a study of CD8+CD57+ T cells in acquired aplastic anemia. TCRdb used MiXCR to reprocess the reads, holding one entry per CDR3 protein. Among 200,000 to 250,000 distinct CDR3 sequences listed, approximately 35% were seen once. The sequenced sample consisted of sorted CD4+, CD8+, or CD8+CD57+ T cells (not recorded which) from PBMCs. These receptors originate from a human donor in good health, serving as a control. The CDR3 runs from the conserved cysteine through the conserved F or W. The D gene is left open where the match is weak. Not every row has a clone size; where given, it reads once, few, many or a size class.

d_gene	v_gene	abundance	j_gene	CDR3aa	CDR3nt
-	TRBV10-1	once	TRBJ2-1	CASSESARSSYNEQFF	TGCGCCAGCAGTGAGTCGGCCAGAAGCTCCTACAATGAGCAGTTCTTC
TRBD2	TRBV3-1	-	TRBJ2-7	CASSQTSGRETSYEQYF	TGTGCCAGCAGCCAAACTAGCGGGAGGGAAACCTCCTACGAGCAGTACTTC
TRBD2	TRBV24-1	many	TRBJ2-1	CATSLREGMNNEQFF	TGTGCCACCAGTCTGCGGGAGGGGATGAACAATGAGCAGTTCTTC
-	TRBV7-3	-	TRBJ1-3	CASSLRGGDRLFSGNTIYF	TGTGCCAGCAGCTTAAGGGGGGGCGACAGACTCTTCTCTGGAAACACCATATATTTT
-	TRBV19	many	TRBJ1-2	CASRLGADYGYTF	TGTGCCAGTAGGTTGGGGGCGGACTATGGCTACACCTTC
TRBD1	TRBV5-1	few	TRBJ1-1	CASSVLSGQANTEAFF	TGCGCCAGCAGCGTTCTTTCGGGACAGGCGAACACTGAAGCTTTCTTT
-	TRBV11-1	once	TRBJ2-7	CASSPERGLDEQYF	TGTGCCAGCAGCCCCGAGAGGGGGTTGGACGAGCAGTACTTC
-	TRBV11-2	-	TRBJ1-3	CASSLDHARGIRGNTIYF	TGTGCCAGCAGCTTAGATCACGCCAGGGGTATTAGAGGAAACACCATATATTTT
TRBD1	TRBV7-2	-	TRBJ1-5	CASSRGTGQPQHF	TGTGCCAGCAGCCGCGGGACAGGGCAGCCCCAGCATTTT
-	TRBV5-4	few	TRBJ2-1	CASSQRGTTQFF	TGTGCCAGCAGCCAGAGGGGGACAACGCAGTTCTTC
TRBD2	TRBV10-2	-	TRBJ2-5	CASSETSAETQYF	TGCGCCAGCAGTGAGACTAGCGCAGAGACCCAGTACTTC
-	TRBV18	few	TRBJ1-2	CASSPGQGDGYTF	TGTGCCAGCTCACCGGGGCAGGGTGATGGCTACACCTTC
-	TRBV7-9	many	TRBJ1-5	CASSSTGYGQPQHF	TGTGCCAGCAGCTCCACAGGGTACGGTCAGCCCCAGCATTTT
TRBD1	TRBV6-1	-	TRBJ1-2	CASRGDRGNYGYTF	TGTGCCAGCAGGGGGGACAGGGGAAACTATGGCTACACCTTC
-	TRBV20-1	many	TRBJ2-7	CSAHGLDRSYEQYF	TGCAGTGCTCACGGACTGGATCGTTCCTACGAGCAGTACTTC
-	TRBV12-3/TRBV12-4	few	TRBJ1-2	CASSLNRAGGSYGYTF	TGTGCCAGCAGTTTAAATCGGGCGGGAGGGAGCTATGGCTACACCTTC
TRBD2	TRBV19	-	TRBJ2-3	CASKIQLAGGSDTQYF	TGTGCCAGTAAAATACAACTAGCGGGGGGGTCAGATACGCAGTATTTT
TRBD2	TRBV4-3	-	TRBJ2-7	CASSQLAGGLDEQYF	TGCGCCAGCAGCCAGCTAGCGGGGGGGCTTGACGAGCAGTACTTC
TRBD2	TRBV20-1	many	TRBJ2-3	CSCGLAGGADTQYF	TGCAGCTGCGGACTAGCGGGGGGTGCAGATACGCAGTATTTT
-	TRBV9	many	TRBJ1-2	CASSVVDVNYGYTF	TGTGCCAGCAGCGTAGTGGACGTTAACTATGGCTACACCTTC
-	TRBV7-9	many	TRBJ2-4	CASSRTGENIQYF	TGTGCCAGCAGCCGCACAGGAGAAAACATTCAGTACTTC
-	TRBV12-3/TRBV12-4	-	TRBJ1-1	CASSGGGWLRDTEAFF	TGTGCCAGCAGTGGAGGAGGGTGGTTAAGGGACACTGAAGCTTTCTTT
-	TRBV19	-	TRBJ1-5	CASSIPPGFMWQPQHF	TGTGCCAGTAGTATCCCGCCAGGGTTCATGTGGCAGCCCCAGCATTTT
-	TRBV5-1	few	TRBJ2-5	CASSLVGGSNAGETQYF	TGCGCCAGCAGCTTGGTCGGGGGTTCGAACGCAGGAGAGACCCAGTACTTC
-	TRBV4-2	few	TRBJ2-1	CASSLLVGGDSYNEQFF	TGTGCCAGCAGCCTTTTAGTCGGGGGCGACTCCTACAATGAGCAGTTCTTC
TRBD1	TRBV14	-	TRBJ1-6	CAGKPTGRGPLHF	TGTGCCGGCAAACCGACAGGGAGAGGGCCCCTCCACTTC
-	TRBV12-1	-	TRBJ2-1	CASRSKAGAEEQFF	TGTGCCAGCAGGTCGAAGGCGGGAGCCGAAGAGCAGTTCTTC
TRBD1	TRBV19	many	TRBJ1-1	CASTTSRGSRMNTEAFF	TGTGCCAGTACCACCTCCAGGGGGAGCCGCATGAACACTGAAGCTTTCTTT
TRBD1	TRBV11-2	-	TRBJ1-1	CASSSGLGQGVREAFF	TGTGCCAGCAGCTCTGGCCTGGGACAGGGTGTCAGAGAAGCTTTCTTT
-	TRBV6-1	-	TRBJ1-2	CASRDTYYGYTF	TGTGCCAGCAGGGACACTTACTATGGCTACACCTTC
TRBD2	TRBV10-3	many	TRBJ2-3	CAIGPGLAGVSTDTQYF	TGTGCCATCGGTCCAGGACTAGCGGGGGTTAGCACAGATACGCAGTATTTT
-	TRBV29-1	many	TRBJ1-1	CSVAGARNTEAFF	TGCAGCGTGGCAGGGGCGAGAAACACTGAAGCTTTCTTT
-	TRBV12-3/TRBV12-4	-	TRBJ1-5	CVSSLRGISNQPQHF	TGTGTCAGCAGTTTGCGGGGAATTAGCAATCAGCCCCAGCATTTT
-	TRBV2	many	TRBJ2-4	CASSVQGNIQYF	TGTGCCAGCAGTGTTCAGGGGAACATTCAGTACTTC
-	TRBV9	-	TRBJ1-2	CASSVGWSALANYGYTF	TGTGCCAGCAGCGTTGGGTGGTCGGCATTAGCTAACTATGGCTACACCTTC
TRBD1	TRBV2	many	TRBJ2-7	CASSDRGRGHYEQYF	TGTGCCAGCAGTGACCGTGGCAGGGGGCACTACGAGCAGTACTTC
-	TRBV5-1	-	TRBJ2-2	CASDAGTSNTGELFF	TGCGCCAGTGATGCCGGGACAAGCAACACCGGGGAGCTGTTTTTT
-	TRBV12-3/TRBV12-4	-	TRBJ2-1	CASSPTLGQQFF	TGTGCCAGCAGTCCTACCTTGGGACAGCAGTTCTTC
-	TRBV5-1	many	TRBJ2-5	CASSLRGGQETQYF	TGCGCCAGCAGCTTGCGGGGCGGCCAAGAGACCCAGTACTTC
TRBD1	TRBV2	-	TRBJ1-6	CASSAQGATSPLHF	TGTGCCAGCAGTGCACAGGGGGCGACTTCACCCCTCCACTTT
-	TRBV24-1	-	TRBJ1-4	CATSDLLRGLGYEKLFF	TGTGCCACCAGTGATTTGCTCAGGGGTTTGGGGTACGAAAAACTGTTTTTT
TRBD1	TRBV10-1	many	TRBJ2-3	CASSDGDRSTDTQYF	TGCGCCAGCAGTGATGGGGACAGATCCACAGATACGCAGTATTTT
TRBD2	TRBV7-2	-	TRBJ2-2	CASSLPLAGGGTGELFF	TGTGCCAGCAGCCTACCCCTAGCGGGAGGCGGGACCGGGGAGCTGTTTTTT
-	TRBV5-4	many	TRBJ1-2	CASSLIDGLGYTF	TGTGCCAGCAGCCTTATCGACGGGCTAGGCTACACCTTC
-	TRBV5-1	many	TRBJ1-5	CASSWDQGGQPQHF	TGCGCCAGCAGCTGGGACCAGGGAGGTCAGCCCCAGCATTTT
-	TRBV12-3/TRBV12-4	many	TRBJ1-2	CASSFTNYGYTF	TGTGCCAGCAGTTTCACTAACTATGGCTACACCTTC
-	TRBV29-1	many	TRBJ2-5	CSVSQGGETQYF	TGCAGCGTTTCCCAGGGTGGGGAGACCCAGTACTTC
-	TRBV7-9	few	TRBJ1-2	CASSLALTSYTF	TGTGCCAGCAGCTTAGCGCTAACCAGCTACACCTTC